A single T cell receptor beta chain is shown here with its context. The antigen is unknown. These data originate in a study of post-analysis software for immune sequencing data. Study in general: Progressive-relapsing, secondary progressive and relapsing-remitting multiple sclerosis were among the disease courses included.

General study results and limits: A significant reduction in normalized Chao1 diversity was observed in multiple sclerosis patients versus controls. A few TRBV segments appeared more often in patients than in controls, and TRBV5-6, TRBV5-1 and TRBV20-1 were among these.

The germline V gene has CDR1 MNHEY and CDR2 SVGEGT. CDR3 length: 15 residues. V was trimmed by 2 bases and J by 1 base, leaving 10 bases between them. Unique molecular identifiers were built into the TCR beta cDNA libraries. The T cell input of roughly 0.95 to 10 million gave about half a million cDNA molecules. TCRdb reprocessed the PCR reads with MiXCR, giving one entry per CDR3 protein. The sample has roughly 540,000 distinct CDR3 sequences, under 40% seen once; the top ten hold around 6.1%. The rearrangement links TRBV6-2 or TRBV6-3 to TRBJ2-3; no reliable D call. This TCR was recovered from a girl aged 2-17 years with multiple sclerosis. The sample comprised blood. CDR3 nucleotides: TGTGCCAGCAGTTACATGGGGAAGGGCACAGATACGCAGTATTTT. As protein: CASSYMGKGTDTQYF.